This T cell receptor beta chain appears in the sequencing data of a study of blood T cell repertoires in COVID-19. Study details: The United States, Italy and Spain were the sources of the acute and convalescent COVID-19 samples.

Two consecutive negative NP/OP PCR tests, clearance, or resolved symptoms defined Cohort 3 recovery. This clone was counted ten times or more. In germline, CDR1 is SGHVS, CDR2 FNYEAQ. V was clipped by 5 bases and J by 6 bases; unmatched bases: 5. The CDR3 is 15 residues long. Profiled with immunoSEQ multiplex PCR; TCRdb holds only in-frame clones, not every one. The repertoire has roughly 360,000 clones, under 85% of them found once; the top ten carry about 5%. The V and J genes are TRBV7-6 and TRBJ2-1; 12 positions agree with TRBD2. Specimen: PBMCs or T cells enriched from blood (not recorded which). The TCR was taken from a woman in her fifties or sixties who had recovered from COVID-19. Here the CDR3 DNA reads TGTGCCAGCAGCAACCTAGCGGGAGGGGGCAATGAGCAGTTCTTC. Protein: CASSNLAGGGNEQFF.